The 27 T cell receptor beta chains below all came from one sample that was sequenced in a study of vaccination effects on CD4 cells after COVID-19. CD4+ T cells were isolated after less than 12 days of culture. The vaccine given was either BNT162b2 or mRNA-1273, in two doses. The repertoire was sequenced with immunoSEQ multiplex PCR; TCRdb's copy has only in-frame clones and lacks some. The table shows tens of thousands of clones, with 74% occurring only once. These receptors are not linked to any known antigen. The material was CD4+ T cells from PBMCs cultured without peptide, obtained after COVID-19 vaccination. All receptors come from a human donor who received a COVID-19 vaccine.

The chain combines TRBV28 with TRBJ2-3; 7 positions agree with TRBD2. The CDR3 loop spans 16 amino acids. The V gene end was trimmed by 4 bases and the J gene end by 1 base; junction bases not matched to a gene: 8. CDR1 MDHEN and CDR2 SYDVKM come from the germline V gene. CDR3 nucleotide sequence: TGTGCCAGCAGTTCCACCCCCAGCGGGGGCACAGATACGCAGTATTTT. This encodes CASSSTPSGGTDTQYF. The whole variable domain, filled in from reference TRBV28 and TRBJ2-3, reads DVKVTQSSRYLVKRTGEKVFLECVQDMDHENMFWYRQDPGLGLRLIYFSYDVKMKEKGDIPEGYSVSREKKERFSLILESASTNQTSMYLCASSSTPSGGTDTQYFGPGTRLTVL.

This chain links TRBV25-1 with TRBJ2-5; D possibly corresponds to TRBD1 (7 bases). The CDR3 loop spans 15 amino acids. Germline values: CDR1 MGHDK, CDR2 SYGVNS. V was cut by 10 bases and J by 4 bases, with 22 bases left in between. CDR3 residues: CATSLTGGGRETQYF. The CDR3 DNA reads as TGTGCCACCTCCCTTACCGGAGGGGGCAGAGAGACCCAGTACTTC.

V and J are TRBV28 and TRBJ1-5; D is possibly TRBD1 (6 bases). The CDR3 is 16 amino acids. The germline gives CDR1 MDHEN, CDR2 SYDVKM. V lost 4 bases, J lost 4 bases, and 17 bases lay in between. DNA of the CDR3: TGTGCCAGCAGTTATGCCCAGGGGACGCAGAATCAGCCCCAGCATTTT. It specifies CASSYAQGTQNQPQHF.

This chain uses TRBV19 with TRBJ1-5, with D possibly being TRBD1 (5 bases). The V end lost 7 bases, the J end lost 0 bases, and 7 bases lay between the germline ends. There are 13 residues in the CDR3. Germline-derived CDR1 and CDR2 are LNHDA and SQIVND (reference sequence). For the CDR3, the DNA is TGTGCCAGTACAGGGTATAGCAATCAGCCCCAGCATTTT. Translating gives CASTGYSNQPQHF.

V usage is TRBV5-1 and J usage is TRBJ1-3; 8 nucleotides line up with TRBD1. The V segment lost 1 base and the J segment 8 bases; nucleotides outside the gene matches: 11. The CDR3 runs to 16 residues. Per germline, CDR1 SGHRS and CDR2 YFSETQ. Here the CDR3 reads CASSLNTGGIGDTIYF. The CDR3 DNA follows: TGCGCCAGCAGCTTGAATACAGGGGGAATCGGAGACACCATATATTTT.

The rearrangement joins TRBV7-9 to TRBJ1-1; D gene ambiguous. Trimming removed 5 bases from V and 4 bases from J, with 11 bases in between. Germline V gene lookup returns CDR1 SEHNR and CDR2 FQNEAQ (reference sequence). The length of the CDR3 is 13 residues. The CDR3 loop reads CASSPSGSTEAFF. In DNA, the CDR3 is TGTGCCAGCAGCCCTTCTGGGTCCACTGAAGCTTTCTTT. Based on the CDR3 plus reference TRBV7-9 and TRBJ1-1, the full variable domain is DTGVSQNPRHKITKRGQNVTFRCDPISEHNRLYWYRQTLGQGPEFLTYFQNEAQLEKSRLLSDRFSAERPKGSFSTLEIQRTEQGDSAMYLCASSPSGSTEAFFGQGTRLTVV.

This clone has more than one count but fewer than ten. The rearrangement links TRBV19 to TRBJ2-3, with a tentative D call TRBD1 (7 bases). Germline V gene sequence: CDR1 LNHDA, CDR2 SQIVND (reference sequence). This CDR3 is built from 16 residues. Between the trimmed V and J ends, which lost 0 bases and 4 bases, there was a span of 14 bases. CDR3 loop: CASSIDPGGTADTQYF. DNA of the CDR3: TGTGCCAGTAGTATAGACCCAGGGGGGACGGCAGATACGCAGTATTTT.

This chain links TRBV5-6 with TRBJ2-2; TRBD2 might be the D (5 bases). The V and J ends lost 7 bases and 0 bases respectively, with 10 bases between them. Germline CDR1 reads SGHDT; CDR2 reads YYEEEE. CDR3 length equals 14 residues. The CDR3 is CASGTGTNTGELFF. The CDR3 nucleotides are TGTGCCAGCGGTACGGGAACGAACACCGGGGAGCTGTTTTTT. Using reference TRBV5-6 and TRBJ2-2 for the parts outside the CDR3, the full variable domain is DAGVTQSPTHLIKTRGQQVTLRCSPKSGHDTVSWYQQALGQGPQFIFQYYEEEERQRGNFPDRFSGHQFPNYSSELNVNALLLGDSALYLCASGTGTNTGELFFGEGSRLTVL.

The chain employs TRBV18 and TRBJ1-1; 7 bases line up with TRBD1. Losses at the gene ends were 6 bases for V and 6 bases for J; bases not matched to a gene: 10. The germline gives CDR1 KGHSH, CDR2 LQKENI. The CDR3 is made up of 14 amino acids. CDR3 DNA sequence: TGTGCCAGCTCGCGACTGGAAGGGGGCCCTGAAGCTTTCTTT. Translated, it gives CASSRLEGGPEAFF.

J is TRBJ2-5 and V is TRBV5-6, with 7 bases aligning to TRBD1. Per the germline V gene, CDR1 is SGHDT and CDR2 is YYEEEE. This CDR3 has 15 amino acids. V lost 4 bases, J lost 5 bases, and 11 bases stayed unmatched. The CDR3 reads CASSVTGAVRETQYF. Here the CDR3 DNA reads TGTGCCAGCAGCGTTACAGGGGCGGTGAGGGAGACCCAGTACTTC.

The chain employs TRBV21-1 and TRBJ2-3; the table gives TRBD2 as D, unverified against the DNA. TRBV21-1 is described as a pseudogene. The CDR3 consists of 14 residues. The CDR3 sequence: CASSKVLAQDTQYF. The CDR3 bases are TGTGCCAGCAGCAAAGTACTAGCACAAGATACGCAGTATTTT.

The chain is built from TRBV18 and TRBJ1-2; 9 bases fit TRBD1. The V gene end was trimmed by 5 bases and the J gene end by 6 bases; junction bases not matched to a gene: 16. Germline CDR1 and CDR2: KGHSH and LQKENI. The CDR3 length is 17 residues. The CDR3 DNA sequence: TGTGCCAGCTCAGGGACCGGGACAGGGACTCGTATTAATGGCTACACCTTC. It is translated as CASSGTGTGTRINGYTF. Looking up the rest from reference TRBV18 and TRBJ1-2 gives the full variable domain: NAGVMQNPRHLVRRRGQEARLRCSPMKGHSHVYWYRQLPEEGLKFMVYLQKENIIDESGMPKERFSAEFPKEGPSILRIQQVVRGDSAAYFCASSGTGTGTRINGYTFGSGTRLTVV.

This rearrangement joins TRBV6-5 to TRBJ1-2, with 7 bases matching TRBD1. The V segment lost 9 bases and the J segment 4 bases; nucleotides outside the gene matches: 14. Germline V gene data show CDR1 as MNHEY and CDR2 as SVGAGI. This CDR3 has 15 residues. The CDR3 here is CASGKGTEGSYGYTF. In DNA, the CDR3 is TGTGCCAGTGGGAAGGGGACAGAGGGCAGCTATGGCTACACCTTC.

The count of this clone is one. CDR3 coding DNA: TGTGCCAGCAGCCAGGGGACTAGCGGGGGACTGGATACGCAGTATTTT. This gives the protein CASSQGTSGGLDTQYF. The V and J genes are TRBV7-3 and TRBJ2-3; 14 bases align to TRBD2. The CDR3 is made up of 16 amino acids. V was pared by 5 bases and J by 6 bases, with 7 bases of the junction left unmatched. Germline CDR1 and CDR2: SGHTA and FQGTGA.

The chain uses TRBV21-1 and TRBJ2-7; TRBD1 is taken as the D call from the table, unchecked against the DNA. TRBV21-1 is a pseudogene. CDR3 length: 19 residues. The CDR3 loop is CASSDRDRVGLAGSYEQYV. The CDR3 DNA reads TGTGCCAGCAGCGACCGGGACAGGGTAGGGCTAGCCGGCTCCTACGAGCAGTACGTC.

This clone appeared once. This rearrangement joins TRBV28 to TRBJ1-2; D is unresolved. Looked up from germline, CDR1 is MDHEN and CDR2 is SYDVKM. This CDR3 spans 14 amino acids. V lost 8 bases to trimming and J lost 2 bases, with 15 bases between them. As DNA, the CDR3 is TGTGCCAGCCTAATTAAGGGATCGAACTATGGCTACACCTTC. Encoded protein: CASLIKGSNYGYTF.

This clone was counted only a few times. The chain recombines TRBV30 with TRBJ1-1, with D tentatively TRBD1 (6 bases). V was cut by 5 bases and J by 2 bases, with 12 bases left in between. The CDR3 contains 13 residues. CDR1 is GTSNPN and CDR2 is SVGIG in the germline V gene (reference sequence). The CDR3 region has the DNA TGTGCCTGGGGTCCGGACAGAAACACTGAAGCTTTCTTT. Residues: CAWGPDRNTEAFF.

The chain uses TRBV19 and TRBJ2-1; D not resolved. Germline assignment: CDR1 LNHDA and CDR2 SQIVND (reference sequence). V gave up 4 bases and J gave up 3 bases, with 19 bases separating them. This CDR3 has 17 amino acids. In DNA, the CDR3 is TGTGCCAGTAGTAGGAATCTGGGCGCGTCTGGCTACAATGAGCAGTTCTTC. Translated: CASSRNLGASGYNEQFF. Full variable domain (remainder filled in from reference TRBV19 and TRBJ2-1): DGGITQSPKYLFRKEGQNVTLSCEQNLNHDAMYWYRQDPGQGLRLIYYSQIVNDFQKGDIAEGYSVSREKKESFPLTVTSAQKNPTAFYLCASSRNLGASGYNEQFFGPGTRLTVL.

This rearrangement joins TRBV10-3 to TRBJ2-7; no clear D gene. Germline CDR1 is ENHRY and CDR2 is SYGVKD. CDR3 length equals 16 residues. Trimming left V 0 bases short and J 0 bases short, with 12 bases between. CDR3 nucleotides: TGTGCCATCAGTGAGTCAAGCAGCCGATTCTCCTACGAGCAGTACGTC. As protein: CAISESSSRFSYEQYV.

The gene calls are TRBV2 and TRBJ1-2; D is perhaps TRBD1 (6 bases). The CDR3 spans 14 residues. Germline V gives CDR1 SNHLY, CDR2 FYNNEI. V was cut by 2 bases and J by 2 bases, with 9 bases left in between. The CDR3 coding sequence is TGTGCCAGCAGTGAAAGGGGGGGAAACTATGGCTACACCTTC. Translating gives CASSERGGNYGYTF.

This clone was detected a few times. J is TRBJ2-2 and V is TRBV7-9; no reliable D call. Germline assignment: CDR1 SEHNR and CDR2 FQNEAQ (reference sequence). This CDR3 is built from 15 residues. Trimming left V 4 bases short and J 0 bases short, with 9 bases between. The CDR3: CASSSVGANTGELFF. The DNA for the CDR3 is TGTGCCAGCAGCTCTGTAGGAGCGAACACCGGGGAGCTGTTTTTT.

The J gene is TRBJ2-5, the V gene TRBV7-2; TRBD2 matches at 11 bases. CDR3 length: 16 amino acids. Unmatched junction bases numbered 2, after V lost 1 base and J lost 1 base. CDR1 is SGHTA and CDR2 is FQGNSA in the germline V gene. CDR3 nucleotides: TGTGCCAGCAGCTTAGGTCTAGCGGGGGGCCAAGAGACCCAGTACTTC. Translation gives CASSLGLAGGQETQYF.

V gene TRBV5-1 combines with J gene TRBJ1-4, with 9 bases identical to TRBD1. The V and J ends lost 5 bases and 5 bases, in that order; junction bases with no gene match: 4. Germline-derived CDR1 and CDR2 are SGHRS and YFSETQ. The CDR3 loop spans 14 amino acids. CDR3 loop: CASRPGTGNEKLFF. In DNA form, the CDR3 reads TGCGCCAGCAGACCCGGGACAGGGAATGAAAAACTGTTTTTT.

The rearrangement joins TRBV19 to TRBJ2-7; possibly TRBD2 for D (6 bases). Germline lookup yields CDR1 LNHDA and CDR2 SQIVND (reference sequence). The V end lost 8 bases, the J end lost 0 bases, and 14 bases lay between the germline ends. The CDR3 is 14 residues long. The DNA for the CDR3 is TGTGCCAGTCAGATACGCGGGGCCTCCTACGAGCAGTACGTC. This codes for CASQIRGASYEQYV.

Written as DNA, the CDR3 is TGTGCCAGCAGCCCGGGACCTGGCTACGAGCAGTACGTC. Its protein is CASSPGPGYEQYV. The chain links TRBV7-9 to TRBJ2-7; either TRBD1 or TRBD2 may fit D (5 bases each). This CDR3 is built from 13 residues. In germline, CDR1 is SEHNR, CDR2 FQNEAQ (reference sequence). Trimming took 5 bases from V and 3 from J, leaving 11 bases between them.

This chain uses TRBV6-5 with TRBJ1-4; 7 positions agree with TRBD1. CDR1 MNHEY and CDR2 SVGAGI come from the germline V gene. V lost 6 bases and J lost 3; bases outside the gene matches: 7. The CDR3 length is 15 residues. The CDR3 is CASSGDRAPNEKLFF. The CDR3 DNA reads TGTGCCAGCAGCGGAGACAGGGCTCCTAATGAAAAACTGTTTTTT.

Written as DNA, the CDR3 is TGTGCCACCAGTGATCCCAGGACTCACACCGGGGAGCTGTTTTTT. Amino acids: CATSDPRTHTGELFF. The V call is TRBV24-1, the J call TRBJ2-2; a possible D gene is TRBD2 (5 bases). Trimming removed 3 bases at V and 3 bases at J, with 10 bases between. In germline, CDR1 is KGHDR, CDR2 SFDVKD. The CDR3 runs to 15 residues.